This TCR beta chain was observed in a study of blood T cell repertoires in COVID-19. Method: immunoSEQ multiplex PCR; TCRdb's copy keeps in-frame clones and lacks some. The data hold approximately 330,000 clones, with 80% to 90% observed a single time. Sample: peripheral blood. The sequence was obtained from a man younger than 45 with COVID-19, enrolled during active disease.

The CDR3 DNA is TGTGCCAGCAGCTTACTTTTACTGTCGCCCAATTCACCCCTCCACTTT. It codes for CASSLLLLSPNSPLHF. The rearrangement joins TRBV7-2 to TRBJ1-6; D is ambiguous. Trimming pared 2 bases from V and 7 bases from J, leaving 15 bases between. CDR1 and CDR2 (germline): SGHTA, FQGNSA. The CDR3 extends over 16 amino acids.